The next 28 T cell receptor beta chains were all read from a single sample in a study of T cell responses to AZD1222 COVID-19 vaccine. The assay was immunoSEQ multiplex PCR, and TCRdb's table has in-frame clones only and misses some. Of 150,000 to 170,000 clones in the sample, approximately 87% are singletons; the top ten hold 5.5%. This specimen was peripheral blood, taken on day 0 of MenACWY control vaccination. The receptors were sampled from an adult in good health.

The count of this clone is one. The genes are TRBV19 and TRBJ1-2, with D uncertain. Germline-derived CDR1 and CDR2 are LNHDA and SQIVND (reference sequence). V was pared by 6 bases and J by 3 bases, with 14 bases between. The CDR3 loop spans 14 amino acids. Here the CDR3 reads CASRLSVSYYGYTF. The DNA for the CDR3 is TGTGCCAGTAGGTTATCGGTCAGCTACTATGGCTACACCTTC.

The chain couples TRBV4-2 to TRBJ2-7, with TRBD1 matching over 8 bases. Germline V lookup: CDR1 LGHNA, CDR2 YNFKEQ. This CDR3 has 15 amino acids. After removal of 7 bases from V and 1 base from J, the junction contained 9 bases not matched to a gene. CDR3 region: CASTADRGDSYEQYF. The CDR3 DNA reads TGTGCCAGCACAGCTGACAGGGGCGATTCCTACGAGCAGTACTTC.

The CDR3 protein is CAIKKGQGDQPQHF. The CDR3 DNA reads TGTGCCATCAAGAAGGGACAGGGGGATCAGCCCCAGCATTTT. This chain uses TRBV10-3 with TRBJ1-5; 11 positions match TRBD1. Germline-derived CDR1 and CDR2 are ENHRY and SYGVKD. The CDR3 contains 14 residues. V shed 7 bases and J 5 bases; nucleotides not matched to a gene: 4.

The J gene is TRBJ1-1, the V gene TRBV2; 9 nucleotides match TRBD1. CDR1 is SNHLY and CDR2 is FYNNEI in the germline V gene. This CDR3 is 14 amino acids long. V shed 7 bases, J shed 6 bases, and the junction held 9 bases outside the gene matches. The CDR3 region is CASTWGTGSPEAFF. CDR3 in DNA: TGTGCCAGCACCTGGGGGACAGGGAGCCCTGAAGCTTTCTTT.

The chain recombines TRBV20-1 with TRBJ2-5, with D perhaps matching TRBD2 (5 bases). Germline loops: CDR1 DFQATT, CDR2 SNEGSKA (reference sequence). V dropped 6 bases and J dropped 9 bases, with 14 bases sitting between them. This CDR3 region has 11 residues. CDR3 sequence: CSAPSTGAQYF. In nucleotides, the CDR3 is TGCAGTGCCCCATCCACCGGGGCCCAGTACTTC.

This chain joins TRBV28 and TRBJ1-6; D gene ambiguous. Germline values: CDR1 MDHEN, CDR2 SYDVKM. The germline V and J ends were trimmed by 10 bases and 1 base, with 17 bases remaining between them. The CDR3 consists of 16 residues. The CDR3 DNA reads TGTGCCACCACCACCTACACGCTATCCTATAATTCACCCCTCCACTTT. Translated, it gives CATTTYTLSYNSPLHF. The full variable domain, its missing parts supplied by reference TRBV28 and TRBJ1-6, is DVKVTQSSRYLVKRTGEKVFLECVQDMDHENMFWYRQDPGLGLRLIYFSYDVKMKEKGDIPEGYSVSREKKERFSLILESASTNQTSMYLCATTTYTLSYNSPLHFGNGTRLTVT.

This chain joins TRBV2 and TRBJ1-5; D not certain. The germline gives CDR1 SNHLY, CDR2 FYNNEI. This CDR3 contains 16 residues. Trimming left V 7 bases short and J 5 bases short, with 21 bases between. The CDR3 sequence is CASKDEGAAFYQPQHF. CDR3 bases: TGTGCCAGCAAGGATGAAGGCGCGGCTTTTTATCAGCCCCAGCATTTT.

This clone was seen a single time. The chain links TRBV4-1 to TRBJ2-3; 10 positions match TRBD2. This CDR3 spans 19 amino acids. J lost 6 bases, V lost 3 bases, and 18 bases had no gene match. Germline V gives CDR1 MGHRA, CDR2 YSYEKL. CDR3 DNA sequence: TGCGCCAGCAGCCAGCCGCTGGGTACTAGCGGGGAATCAAGGGATACGCAGTATTTT. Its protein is CASSQPLGTSGESRDTQYF.

CDR3: CATSRDQRGFNEQFF. The CDR3 nucleotides read TGTGCCACCAGCAGAGACCAGCGGGGGTTCAATGAGCAGTTCTTC. V usage is TRBV15 and J usage is TRBJ2-1, with 8 positions matching TRBD2. Germline V lookup: CDR1 LNHNV, CDR2 YYDKDF (reference sequence). V lost 0 bases, J lost 6 bases, and 4 bases stayed unmatched. The CDR3 is 15 amino acids. Together with reference TRBV15 and TRBJ2-1, the CDR3 gives the full variable domain: DAMVIQNPRYQVTQFGKPVTLSCSQTLNHNVMYWYQQKSSQAPKLLFHYYDKDFNNEADTPDNFQSRRPNTSFCFLDIRSPGLGDTAMYLCATSRDQRGFNEQFFGPGTRLTVL.

The DNA of the CDR3 is TGTGCCAGCAGCCAAGACACCGGACCCCGTGAGCAGTTCTTC. Protein product: CASSQDTGPREQFF. The chain has TRBV3-1 (or the pseudogene TRBV3-2) and TRBJ2-1; unclear D gene. Per the germline V gene, CDR1 is LGHDT and CDR2 is YNNKEL (reference sequence). The CDR3 loop spans 14 amino acids. V lost 0 bases and J 9 bases, leaving 12 bases between the germline ends.

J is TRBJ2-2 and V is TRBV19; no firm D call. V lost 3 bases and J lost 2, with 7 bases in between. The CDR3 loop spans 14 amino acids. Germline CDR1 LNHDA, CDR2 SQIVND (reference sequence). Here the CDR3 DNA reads TGTGCCAGTAGTATGGGCAGAAACACCGGGGAGCTGTTTTTT. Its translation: CASSMGRNTGELFF.

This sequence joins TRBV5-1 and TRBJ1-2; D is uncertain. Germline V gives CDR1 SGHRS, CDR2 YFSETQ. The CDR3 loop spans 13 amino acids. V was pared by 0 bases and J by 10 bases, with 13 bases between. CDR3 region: CASSLEAAWDYTF. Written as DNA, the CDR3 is TGCGCCAGCAGCTTGGAGGCGGCTTGGGACTACACCTTC.

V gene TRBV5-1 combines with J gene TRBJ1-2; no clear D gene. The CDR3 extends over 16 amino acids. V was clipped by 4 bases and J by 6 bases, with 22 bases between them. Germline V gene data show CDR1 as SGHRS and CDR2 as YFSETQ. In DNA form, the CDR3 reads TGCGCCAGCAGCCCGGGGTCCGGCCGATCGACCGATGGCTACACCTTC. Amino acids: CASSPGSGRSTDGYTF.

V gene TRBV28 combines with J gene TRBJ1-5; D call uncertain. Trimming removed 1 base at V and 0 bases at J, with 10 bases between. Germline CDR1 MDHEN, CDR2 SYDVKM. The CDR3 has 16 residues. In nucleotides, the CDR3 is TGTGCCAGCAGTTTATTTGAGTTAACTAGCAATCAGCCCCAGCATTTT. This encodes CASSLFELTSNQPQHF.

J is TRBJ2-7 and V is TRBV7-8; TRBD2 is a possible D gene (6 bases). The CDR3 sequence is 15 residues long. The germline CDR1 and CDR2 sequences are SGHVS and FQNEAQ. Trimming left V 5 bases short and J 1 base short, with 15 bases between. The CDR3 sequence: CASSPRLAESYEQYF. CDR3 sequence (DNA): TGTGCCAGCAGCCCCAGGTTAGCGGAATCCTACGAGCAGTACTTC. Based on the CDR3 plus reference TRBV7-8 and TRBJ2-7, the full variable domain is GAGVSQSPRYKVAKRGQDVALRCDPISGHVSLFWYQQALGQGPEFLTYFQNEAQLDKSGLPSDRFFAERPEGSVSTLKIQRTQQEDSAVYLCASSPRLAESYEQYFGPGTRLTVT.

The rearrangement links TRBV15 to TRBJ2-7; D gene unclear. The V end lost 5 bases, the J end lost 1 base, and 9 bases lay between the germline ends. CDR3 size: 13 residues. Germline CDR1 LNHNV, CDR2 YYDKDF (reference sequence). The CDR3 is CATSHGPSYEQYF. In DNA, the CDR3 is TGTGCCACCAGCCATGGACCATCCTACGAGCAGTACTTC.

The CDR3 DNA reads TGCGCCAGCAGCCCTATACGCCGGGGACAGCATGATCACTCTGGAAACACCATATATTTT. It encodes CASSPIRRGQHDHSGNTIYF. The chain combines TRBV4-1 with TRBJ1-3, with TRBD1 identical over 7 bases. After removal of 4 bases from V and 0 bases from J, the junction contained 18 bases not matched to a gene. The germline V gene encodes CDR1 MGHRA and CDR2 YSYEKL. The CDR3 has 20 residues.

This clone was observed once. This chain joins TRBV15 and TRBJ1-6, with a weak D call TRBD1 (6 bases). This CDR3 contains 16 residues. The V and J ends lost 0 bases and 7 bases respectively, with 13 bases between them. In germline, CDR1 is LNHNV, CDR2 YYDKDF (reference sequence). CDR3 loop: CATSREGGPLNSPLHF. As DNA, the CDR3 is TGTGCCACCAGCAGAGAAGGGGGGCCACTCAATTCACCCCTCCACTTT.

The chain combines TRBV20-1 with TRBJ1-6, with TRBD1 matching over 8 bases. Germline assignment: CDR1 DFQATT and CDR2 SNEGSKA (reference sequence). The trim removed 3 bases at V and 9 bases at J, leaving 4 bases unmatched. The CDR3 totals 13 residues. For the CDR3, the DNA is TGCAGTGCTAGTCAGGGGGCGGGTTCACCCCTCCACTTT. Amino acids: CSASQGAGSPLHF.

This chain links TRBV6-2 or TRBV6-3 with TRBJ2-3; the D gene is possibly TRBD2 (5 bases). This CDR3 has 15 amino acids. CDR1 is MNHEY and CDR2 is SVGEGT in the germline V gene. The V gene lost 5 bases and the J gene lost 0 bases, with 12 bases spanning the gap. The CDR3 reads CASSLLGDSTDTQYF. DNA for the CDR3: TGTGCCAGCAGTCTTCTCGGGGATAGCACAGATACGCAGTATTTT.

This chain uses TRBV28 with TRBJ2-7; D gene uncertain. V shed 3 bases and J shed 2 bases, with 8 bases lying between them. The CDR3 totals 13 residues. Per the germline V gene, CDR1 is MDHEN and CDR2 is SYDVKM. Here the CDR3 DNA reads TGTGCCAGCAGTTTCGGGCTCGCCTACGAGCAGTACGTC. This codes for CASSFGLAYEQYV.

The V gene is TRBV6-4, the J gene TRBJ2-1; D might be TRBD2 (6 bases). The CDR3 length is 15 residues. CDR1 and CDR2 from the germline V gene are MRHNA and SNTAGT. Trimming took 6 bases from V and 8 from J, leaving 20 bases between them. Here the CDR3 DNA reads TGTGCCAGCAGAGCACTAGCTTATGGGGAGGATGAGCAGTTCTTC. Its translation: CASRALAYGEDEQFF.

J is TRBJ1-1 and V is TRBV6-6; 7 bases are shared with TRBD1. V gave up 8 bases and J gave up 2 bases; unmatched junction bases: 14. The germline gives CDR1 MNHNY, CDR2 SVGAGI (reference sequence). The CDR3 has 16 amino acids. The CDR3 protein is CASYTLGSGGNTEAFF. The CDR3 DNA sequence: TGTGCCAGCTATACATTGGGGTCAGGGGGAAACACTGAAGCTTTCTTT.

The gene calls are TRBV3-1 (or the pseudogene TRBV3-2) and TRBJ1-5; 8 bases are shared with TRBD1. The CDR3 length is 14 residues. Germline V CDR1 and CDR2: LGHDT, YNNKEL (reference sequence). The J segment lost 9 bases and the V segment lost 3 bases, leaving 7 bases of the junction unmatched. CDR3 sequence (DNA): TGTGCCAGCAGCCAGACAGGGGAGGTTCGGCCCCAGCATTTT. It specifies CASSQTGEVRPQHF.

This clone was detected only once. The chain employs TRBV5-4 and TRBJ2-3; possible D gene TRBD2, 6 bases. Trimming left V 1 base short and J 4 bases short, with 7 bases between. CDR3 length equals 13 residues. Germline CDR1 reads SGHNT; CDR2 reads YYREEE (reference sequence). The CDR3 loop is CASSLWGADTQYF. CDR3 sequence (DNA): TGTGCCAGCAGCTTGTGGGGGGCAGATACGCAGTATTTT. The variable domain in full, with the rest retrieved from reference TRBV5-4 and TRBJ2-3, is ETGVTQSPTHLIKTRGQQVTLRCSSQSGHNTVSWYQQALGQGPQFIFQYYREEENGRGNFPPRFSGLQFPNYSSELNVNALELDDSALYLCASSLWGADTQYFGPGTRLTVL.

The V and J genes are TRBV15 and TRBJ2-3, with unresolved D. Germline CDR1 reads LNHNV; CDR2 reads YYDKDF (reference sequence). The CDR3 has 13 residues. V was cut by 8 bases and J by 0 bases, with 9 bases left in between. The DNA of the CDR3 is TGTGCCACCCGCCGTCGAAGCACAGATACGCAGTATTTT. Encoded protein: CATRRRSTDTQYF.

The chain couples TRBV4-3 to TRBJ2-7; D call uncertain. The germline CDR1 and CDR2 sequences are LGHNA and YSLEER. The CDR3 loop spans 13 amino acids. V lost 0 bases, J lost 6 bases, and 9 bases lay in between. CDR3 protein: CASSQDPDTEQYF. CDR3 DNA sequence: TGCGCCAGCAGCCAAGATCCAGATACCGAGCAGTACTTC.

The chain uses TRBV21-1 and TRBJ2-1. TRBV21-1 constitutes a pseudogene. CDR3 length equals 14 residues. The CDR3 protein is CASTYRRGYNEQFF. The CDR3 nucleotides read TGTGCCAGCACCTATAGGAGGGGGTACAATGAGCAGTTCTTC.